This T cell receptor beta chain came from a study of memory CD4+ T cells and cytomegalovirus serostatus. The sort gate was single viable CD3+CD4+CD8-CD45RO+ cells for memory CD4+ T cells. Only in-frame clones appear in the TCRdb table, and some are missing; sequencing was by immunoSEQ multiplex PCR. Found here are some 58,000 clones, approximately 80% of them singletons; the top ten hold roughly 1%. Sequences were obtained from memory CD4+ T cells from blood. The sequence was obtained from an adult in good health and CMV-seronegative.

Written as DNA, the CDR3 is TGCGCCAGCAGTCGGAACAGGGGGAACTACGAGCAGTACTTC. Protein product: CASSRNRGNYEQYF. This chain joins TRBV5-1 and TRBJ2-7; 8 bases align to TRBD1. The CDR3 is 14 amino acids. Germline trimming cut 5 bases from V and 3 bases from J; bases unmatched to any gene: 7. Germline V gene sequence: CDR1 SGHRS, CDR2 YFSETQ.